This TCR beta chain was sequenced for a study of beta chain features in type 1 diabetes. This clone was picked up a small number of times. Its antigen is not identified. The isolated RNA, all of it, was reverse transcribed, so expressed TCRB transcripts were what got sequenced. Sequencing was performed with immunoSEQ multiplex PCR; in TCRdb, only in-frame clones are kept and a portion is missing. The sample has approximately 100,000 clones, 25% to 35% seen once; the top ten hold roughly 0.5%. Study-wide results and caveats: Moderate yet significant TCRB CDR3 shortening was seen in Type 1 diabetes patients in all four CD4+ subsets. Resolution of whether HLA type affects TCRB rearrangement was not achieved here.

The receptor was isolated from a woman aged 18-29 years with type 1 diabetes. Sequencing used central memory CD4+ T cells from blood.

The CDR3 DNA follows: TGTGCCTGGAGTCTGCTGGGCGGGTTCAGCACAGATACGCAGTATTTT. It codes for CAWSLLGGFSTDTQYF. The J gene is TRBJ2-3, the V gene TRBV30; weak D call: TRBD2 (5 bases). The CDR3 is 16 amino acids. Trimming took off 2 bases at V and 0 bases at J, with 15 bases between the two ends. From germline, CDR1 is GTSNPN and CDR2 SVGIG (reference sequence).